The present entry profiles one TCR beta chain with its context. Original methodology: Quantification of nucleated cells was approximated via reference gene primer amplification. TCRdb keeps only in-frame clones here, not all; method: immunoSEQ multiplex PCR. From that table come the V and J calls and clone size; the DNA was used to work out D and trimming. Seen here are roughly 320,000 clones, roughly 91% observed once, and the top ten hold 1.5% to 2%. The data derive from a study of blood T cell repertoires in COVID-19. As for the study in general: Sites in the United States, Italy and Spain provided acute and convalescent COVID-19 samples.

V was clipped by 5 bases and J by 0 bases; unmatched bases: 7. The CDR3 is 15 residues long. Germline CDR1 and CDR2: SGHDT and YYEEEE. Input material: peripheral blood. The sequence derives from a woman in her twenties or thirties with COVID-19, enrolled during active disease. This chain links TRBV5-6 with TRBJ1-1, with 7 positions matching TRBD1. The chain's CDR3 is CASRRRTGLNTEAFF. CDR3 nucleotide sequence: TGTGCCAGCAGACGGCGGACAGGACTGAACACTGAAGCTTTCTTT.